This TCR beta chain originates from a study of T cell repertoires in cytomegalovirus infection. Study-wide background: The authors relied on CMV epitopes, both recently identified HLA-C-restricted and well-studied HLA-B-restricted. Public TCR beta signatures provided an indication of both CMV infection and a matching HLA type.

Study observations and caveats: Accumulated public TCR beta family frequency recognized individuals carrying CMV together with the relevant HLA. Across the ex vivo response, the dominant clonotypes were HLA-C-restricted CMV-specific TCR beta clonotypes.

V lost 7 bases, J lost 4 bases, and 9 bases stayed unmatched. The CDR3 spans 14 residues. CDR1 and CDR2 from the germline V gene are MNHEY and SMNVEV (reference sequence). This clonotype occurred a few times. Its matching antigen is unknown. TCRdb fed the reads into MiXCR, producing one record per CDR3 protein. The table records 650,000 to 900,000 distinct CDR3 sequences, just under 30% of them present only once. The origin of this receptor is a human donor in good health (CMV status not recorded). Some clones in this sample may be carry-over from other donors' samples. The V gene is TRBV27, the J gene TRBJ1-1; 7 bases agree with TRBD1. The starting material was cultured CD8+ T cells from PBMCs, obtained from culture after CMV antigen stimulation. In DNA, the CDR3 is TGTGCCAGCACACGACAGGGTTTGGGCACTGAAGCTTTCTTT. Amino acid sequence: CASTRQGLGTEAFF.